These 20 T cell receptor beta chains came from one sample sequenced in a study of T cells in Graves' hyperthyroidism and ophthalmopathy. TCR beta CDR3 regions were amplified from RNA transcripts. The HTBI primer set was used in a first-round RT-PCR of the TCR CDR3. MiXCR, applied by TCRdb to the multiplex PCR reads, yields one record per CDR3 protein. This table has approximately 510,000 distinct CDR3 sequences, about 20% appearing once. Sequencing used blood. These receptors were obtained from a man between 18 and 29 years old with Graves' hyperthyroidism.

This clonotype was recorded only once. V and J are TRBV5-1 and TRBJ2-5, with TRBD1 matching over 7 bases. Per the germline V gene, CDR1 is SGHRS and CDR2 is YFSETQ. After removal of 2 bases from V and 3 bases from J, the junction contained 7 bases not matched to a gene. This CDR3 is 15 amino acids long. The CDR3 protein is CASSFVDRVEETQYF. CDR3 DNA: TGCGCCAGCAGCTTCGTTGACAGGGTAGAAGAGACCCAGTACTTC.

This clonotype occurred a few times. Mismatch with germline at one junction end may stem from a read error. This chain connects TRBV28 to TRBJ1-2; D not certain. CDR1 and CDR2 (germline): MDHEN, SYDVKM. The CDR3 is made up of 14 amino acids. CDR3 DNA sequence: TGTTCCAGCACTATTCCGGGCTATTCGGATGGCTACACCTTC. Translation gives CSSTIPGYSDGYTF.

This clonotype was detected a few times. This chain links TRBV27 with TRBJ2-7; D unclear. Germline V gene lookup returns CDR1 MNHEY and CDR2 SMNVEV (reference sequence). V lost 3 bases and J 7 bases, leaving 13 bases between the germline ends. The CDR3 extends over 13 amino acids. CDR3 DNA: TGTGCCAGCAGTTTTCGGACCGGGTTGGAGCAGTACTTC. Translation: CASSFRTGLEQYF.

As to this clonotype: A much larger clone lies one base from this, so it may be a read error. In nucleotides, the CDR3 is TGTGCCAGCAGTTCGGGACTGGGTCTCAACGAGCAGTACTTC. It codes for CASSSGLGLNEQYF. The rearrangement uses TRBV27 and TRBJ2-7; the D gene is possibly TRBD2 (6 bases). The V and J ends lost 4 bases and 5 bases respectively, with 15 bases between them. This CDR3 contains 14 residues. Per germline, CDR1 MNHEY and CDR2 SMNVEV (reference sequence).

The genes are TRBV6-1 and TRBJ2-2; TRBD2 agrees at 9 bases. J lost 6 bases, V lost 8 bases, and 4 bases had no gene match. The CDR3 is 13 residues long. Germline assignment: CDR1 MNHNS and CDR2 SASEGT. Here the CDR3 reads CASFQREAGELFF. The DNA of the CDR3 is TGTGCCAGCTTTCAGCGGGAGGCCGGGGAGCTGTTTTTT.

This chain connects TRBV6-1 to TRBJ2-2; 7 positions match TRBD1. Trimming cost V 6 bases and J 4 bases; bases outside gene matches: 8. The germline gives CDR1 MNHNS, CDR2 SASEGT. This CDR3 region has 15 residues. The CDR3 nucleotides are TGTGCCAGCAGCGTCGAGGGACAGATCACCGGGGAGCTGTTTTTT. It specifies CASSVEGQITGELFF.

This clonotype was seen ten or more times. The chain joins TRBV20-1 to TRBJ2-5, with TRBD2 matching over 7 bases. V was pared by 5 bases and J by 7 bases, with 13 bases of the junction left unmatched. The CDR3 is 14 residues long. Germline-derived CDR1 and CDR2 are DFQATT and SNEGSKA (reference sequence). CDR3 in amino acids: CSAPTGLVDGTQYF. DNA for the CDR3: TGCAGTGCTCCCACCGGACTAGTCGACGGGACCCAGTACTTC.

This clonotype was counted only a few times. This chain joins TRBV9 and TRBJ1-2, with D perhaps TRBD1 (6 bases). Germline V gene lookup returns CDR1 SGDLS and CDR2 YYNGEE. V was shortened by 4 bases and J by 5 bases, with 18 bases between the two germline ends. The CDR3 has 15 residues. CDR3 protein: CASSHGGARPYGYTF. CDR3 sequence (DNA): TGTGCCAGCAGCCACGGGGGGGCCCGCCCGTATGGCTACACCTTC.

There are many counts of this clonotype. This chain connects TRBV20-1 to TRBJ1-1; D not resolved. This CDR3 has 14 residues. Germline V gene lookup returns CDR1 DFQATT and CDR2 SNEGSKA (reference sequence). With 8 bases removed from V and 0 bases from J, the gap between germline ends came to 16 bases. CDR3 sequence (DNA): TGCAGTAGGTTGGCATTACCCATGAACACTGAAGCTTTCTTT. Its protein product is CSRLALPMNTEAFF.

At least ten counts were recorded for this clonotype. The V gene is TRBV28, the J gene TRBJ1-1, with 7 bases matching TRBD1. J was trimmed by 1 base and V by 3 bases; bases with no gene match: 2. The CDR3 contains 14 residues. Germline values: CDR1 MDHEN, CDR2 SYDVKM. CDR3 coding DNA: TGTGCCAGCAGTTTGACAGGGTCGAACACTGAAGCTTTCTTT. Translated: CASSLTGSNTEAFF.

The gene calls are TRBV7-8 and TRBJ1-5; D perhaps matches TRBD1 (5 bases). V lost 5 bases, J lost 0 bases, and 11 bases lay in between. The CDR3 length is 15 residues. The germline V gene encodes CDR1 SGHVS and CDR2 FQNEAQ. In DNA, the CDR3 is TGTGCCAGCAGCACCCCGACAGATAGCAATCAGCCCCAGCATTTT. Amino acids: CASSTPTDSNQPQHF. The full variable domain, in which reference TRBV7-8 and TRBJ1-5 provide the parts outside the CDR3, is GAGVSQSPRYKVAKRGQDVALRCDPISGHVSLFWYQQALGQGPEFLTYFQNEAQLDKSGLPSDRFFAERPEGSVSTLKIQRTQQEDSAVYLCASSTPTDSNQPQHFGDGTRLSIL.

This sequence joins TRBV10-3 and TRBJ1-2; 10 nucleotides line up with TRBD1. Trimming cost V 6 bases and J 0 bases; bases outside gene matches: 4. CDR3 length equals 15 residues. Per germline, CDR1 ENHRY and CDR2 SYGVKD. CDR3 sequence reads: CAIRGQGSANYGYTF. The CDR3 DNA is TGTGCCATCAGGGGACAGGGGTCAGCTAACTATGGCTACACCTTC.

This clonotype was counted ten times or more. This chain links TRBV6-1 with TRBJ1-5; no clear D gene. The ends were cut back, 2 bases at V and 7 bases at J, with 9 bases in the middle. Germline loops: CDR1 MNHNS, CDR2 SASEGT. The CDR3 runs 13 residues. CDR3 DNA: TGTGCCAGCAGTGAAATGGGGAGGCAGCCCCAGCATTTT. This gives the protein CASSEMGRQPQHF.

This clonotype has a count of ten or more. The chain recombines TRBV6-1 with TRBJ2-5; 9 positions agree with TRBD2. Per the germline V gene, CDR1 is MNHNS and CDR2 is SASEGT. CDR3 length: 17 residues. Trimming at V came to 6 bases and at J to 5 bases, leaving 16 bases not matched to a gene. As DNA, the CDR3 is TGTGCCAGCAGGCCCGGTATGAGCGGGGGGTCACGGGAGACCCAGTACTTC. Translated, it gives CASRPGMSGGSRETQYF.

This clonotype showed up many times. The chain uses TRBV20-1 and TRBJ1-1; TRBD1 aligns across 8 bases. This CDR3 region has 18 residues. J was trimmed by 5 bases and V by 5 bases; bases with no gene match: 22. Germline lookup yields CDR1 DFQATT and CDR2 SNEGSKA (reference sequence). CDR3: CSAFPAGQGALRWTEAFF. In DNA, the CDR3 is TGCAGTGCTTTCCCGGCCGGGCAGGGGGCTTTAAGGTGGACTGAAGCTTTCTTT.

This clonotype was seen at least ten times. The rearrangement joins TRBV11-1 to TRBJ2-5, with D perhaps matching TRBD1 (5 bases). This CDR3 spans 13 amino acids. Per the germline V gene, CDR1 is SGHAT and CDR2 is FQDESV (reference sequence). V was clipped by 4 bases and J by 4 bases, with 10 bases between them. CDR3 sequence: CASSSGFGETQYF. The CDR3 DNA sequence: TGTGCCAGCAGCTCAGGGTTTGGAGAGACCCAGTACTTC.

The genes are TRBV7-2 and TRBJ1-2, with D possibly being TRBD1 (5 bases). CDR1 is SGHTA, CDR2 FQGNSA, per germline. Trimming left V 5 bases short and J 1 base short, with 11 bases between. The CDR3 is 14 amino acids. CDR3 bases: TGTGCCAGCAGCCCGGGGGATTTTAACTATGGCTACACCTTC. Translation: CASSPGDFNYGYTF.

The chain combines TRBV6-1 with TRBJ1-5; 7 bases align to TRBD1. The CDR3 extends over 16 amino acids. Losses at the gene ends were 6 bases for V and 0 bases for J; bases not matched to a gene: 8. CDR1 MNHNS and CDR2 SASEGT come from the germline V gene. The CDR3 DNA sequence: TGTGCCAGCAGCCAACAGGGGCCTTATAGCAATCAGCCCCAGCATTTT. It encodes CASSQQGPYSNQPQHF.

This clonotype appeared many times. The rearrangement links TRBV12-3 or TRBV12-4 to TRBJ1-3; 7 bases fit TRBD1. This CDR3 has 15 amino acids. V was clipped by 6 bases and J by 2 bases; unmatched bases: 7. CDR3 residues: CASRQQGNPGNTIYF. CDR3 coding DNA: TGTGCCAGCAGACAACAGGGGAATCCTGGAAACACCATATATTTT.

This clonotype was seen many times. The chain couples TRBV19 to TRBJ1-5; possibly TRBD1 for D (6 bases). Trimming took 5 bases from V and 0 from J, leaving 11 bases between them. Per the germline V gene, CDR1 is LNHDA and CDR2 is SQIVND (reference sequence). The CDR3 consists of 15 residues. CDR3 coding DNA: TGTGCCAGTAGTTGGGGGACATATAGCAATCAGCCCCAGCATTTT. Translation gives CASSWGTYSNQPQHF.